This T cell receptor (beta chain) stems from a study of regulatory T cells in long-lasting Graves disease (dated by TCRdb to about 2021). Regarding the complete study: Patients with newly diagnosed Graves' disease had been on antithyroid drugs for under 3 months. Patients with persistent Graves' disease were compared with patients with newly diagnosed Graves' disease using TCR sequencing and RNA sequencing of peripheral blood. The study took place in China and was registered as a clinical trial. A total of 33 samples underwent TCR sequencing, from about 13 patients with persistent Graves' disease and some 20 patients with newly diagnosed Graves' disease.

The label giving this sample's time point can be read as: newly diagnosed GD, antithyroid drugs for less than 3 months. For both TCR sequencing and RNA sequencing, RNA was extracted from PBMCs using TRIzol. The diagnosis of Graves' disease followed American Thyroid Association guidelines. Patients were recruited from an endocrinology department in Xi'an, China. Each patient gave approximately 8.8 milliliters of peripheral blood, collected in an EDTA anticoagulant tube. Ficoll Paque Plus density gradient separation was used to isolate PBMCs, and no further T cell sorting was done. An Agilent 2100 Bioanalyzer and agarose gel were used to check RNA quality, while a NanoDrop 2000 measured RNA concentration. Based on the germline V gene (reference sequence), the CDR1 and CDR2 sequences are LNHDA and SQIVND. Measured from the cysteine to the phenylalanine, the CDR3 is 11 residues long. CDR3 DNA is the only sequence kept; it has 33 bases, read in frame from the first base. V loses 11 bases at its end and J loses 6 bases; junction bases beyond the gene matches: 6.

Concerning this clonotype: The specificity of this receptor is unknown. Within one base of it there is no much larger clone, and no base qualities were kept.

Library construction relied on multiplex PCR. The sequencer was an Illumina HiSeq 4000. iRepertoire HTBI primers and Arm-PCR amplification of CDR3 regions were used to construct TCR beta libraries. Before sequencing, the PCR products underwent gel purification. In the paper's pipeline: Across samples, around 58 TRBV and roughly 13 TRBJ segments were identified and used for gene usage analysis of CDR3 amino acid clonotypes. Filtered high-quality paired reads were merged into contigs using COPE and FqMerger. BLAST was used to align contigs to the IMGT TRBV, TRBD and TRBJ reference genes, and CDR3 was defined following IMGT. Clonotypes above 0.1% frequency were classified as highly expanded clones. Repertoire diversity was measured by Shannon entropy, and V-J evenness by the Gini coefficient. Clonotypes shared by more than one individual were considered public. The public reads were quality trimmed at Q25 with fastp and then assembled into clones with MiXCR by TCRdb, keeping productive beta chains. Identical CDR3 protein sequences are pooled into one entry, listed with their most common genes and DNA. The V and J calls reflect TCRdb's pipeline rather than the authors' work. The sample table records around 400,000 distinct CDR3 sequences; roughly a sixth of these occur just once. The ten biggest clones cover 22% of the sample.

General conclusions and limits of the study: The study examined only peripheral blood because the primary lesion, thyroid tissue, could not be accessed. Compared with newly diagnosed patients, persistent Graves' disease patients had lower TCR Shannon entropy and fewer highly expanded clones, which suggests clonal expansion. Persistent disease showed preferential use of TRBV28, TRBJ1-2 and TRBJ2-5, whereas newly diagnosed disease favored TRBV20-1 and TRBJ2-1. The authors noted that the small sample size was a limitation that may lower accuracy. Sequencing and analysis were restricted to the TCR beta chain. Persistent patients shared more public clonotypes among themselves (around 2,500) than newly diagnosed patients did (over 950).

Here the sequenced sample was peripheral blood mononuclear cells (PBMCs), taken at new diagnosis, from a patient treated with antithyroid drugs. Recombination linked TRBV19 to TRBJ1-1, with 7 junctional bases fitting TRBD1. The sequence came from a female donor with Graves disease. The CDR3 protein: CASRDSPEAFF. DNA sequence: TGTGCCTCGAGGGACAGCCCTGAAGCTTTCTTT.